These T cell receptor beta chains were read from a single sample in a study of shared clonotypes between healthy human individuals. Some clones are missing from TCRdb's copy, which holds only in-frame ones; the method was immunoSEQ multiplex PCR. The sample contains 2 million to 2.5 million clones, approximately 94% of which appear only once. Specimen: naive CD4+ T cells sorted from blood. These TCRs come from a man aged 18-30 years in good health. The CDR3 runs from the conserved cysteine through the conserved F or W. A D gene is named only where the DNA matches it firmly. Clone size is shown for a subset of rows, as once, few, many or a class of expanded clone.

v_gene,d_gene,abundance,j_gene,CDR3nt,CDR3aa
TRBV9,NA,NA,TRBJ2-3,TGTGCCAGCAGCGGACGACACAGCACAGATACGCAGTATTTT,CASSGRHSTDTQYF
TRBV6-1,NA,NA,TRBJ1-5,TGTGCCAGCAGTGGAGCCCTGGTAAATCAGCCCCAGCATTTT,CASSGALVNQPQHF
TRBV7-2,NA,NA,TRBJ1-6,TGTGCCAGCAGCCCCGACGCTAACGGTTTCACCTATAATTCACCCCTCCACTTT,CASSPDANGFTYNSPLHF
TRBV11-3,NA,NA,TRBJ1-2,TGTGCCAGCAGCTTAGAGGCGAAGCGCTATGGCTACACCTTC,CASSLEAKRYGYTF
TRBV7-9,NA,NA,TRBJ1-2,TGTGCCAGCAGCTTACCAGGGCAAGGTGGCTACACCTTC,CASSLPGQGGYTF
TRBV10-3,TRBD2,NA,TRBJ2-3,TGTGCCACTACTAGCGGGACCACAGATACGCAGTATTTT,CATTSGTTDTQYF
TRBV4-3,NA,NA,TRBJ2-2,TGCGCCAGCAGCACCAACGTCGGCACCGGGGAGCTGTTTTTT,CASSTNVGTGELFF
TRBV5-1,NA,NA,TRBJ1-6,TGCGCCAGCAGGCCCGGGACCGCAAGCTCCTATAATTCACCCCTCCACTTT,CASRPGTASSYNSPLHF
TRBV18,TRBD1,NA,TRBJ1-3,TGTGCCAGCTCACCACCGGGACAGGGAGGAAACACCATATATTTT,CASSPPGQGGNTIYF
TRBV5-4,NA,NA,TRBJ1-1,TGTGCCAGCAGCGGGGGGGGTGTAGCGAACACTGAAGCTTTCTTT,CASSGGGVANTEAFF
TRBV27,TRBD2,NA,TRBJ2-7,TGTGCCAGCGGCGGTTATGCGGGAGGGGGATACGAGCAGTACTTC,CASGGYAGGGYEQYF
TRBV9,TRBD1,once,TRBJ2-5,TGTGCCAGCAGCGTAGTGGGACAGGGGGCAGGGAGTACCCAGTACTTC,CASSVVGQGAGSTQYF
TRBV18,NA,NA,TRBJ2-7,TGTGCCAGCTCCCCCAGCGGAAACTCCTACGAGCAGTACTTC,CASSPSGNSYEQYF
TRBV5-1,TRBD1,NA,TRBJ2-3,TGCGCCAGCAGCTCCACAGGGGGCGGATTCACAGATACGCAGTATTTT,CASSSTGGGFTDTQYF
TRBV7-2,NA,NA,TRBJ2-1,TGTGCCAGCAGCTTGGCAGGGGCGCGGAATGAGCAGTTCTTC,CASSLAGARNEQFF
TRBV7-2,NA,NA,TRBJ2-1,TGTGCCAGCAGCGGGCGCTGGGGGTTAAATGAGCAGTTCTTC,CASSGRWGLNEQFF
TRBV5-1,NA,NA,TRBJ2-7,TGCGCCAGCAGCTTGGAAGCGGGACAGAAATACGAGCAGTACTTC,CASSLEAGQKYEQYF
TRBV19,NA,NA,TRBJ1-5,TGTGCCAGTAGTATAGGTGGGGGAACGCGGAGCAATCAGCCCCAGCATTTT,CASSIGGGTRSNQPQHF
TRBV27,TRBD1,NA,TRBJ1-4,TGTGCCAGCAGTAGGGGACAGGGGCGCGAAAAACTGTTTTTT,CASSRGQGREKLFF
TRBV7-2,TRBD1,NA,TRBJ2-7,TGTGCCAGCAGCTTAGGAAGGACAGGGGGTACGGACGAGCAGTACTTC,CASSLGRTGGTDEQYF
TRBV18,NA,NA,TRBJ2-7,TGTGCCAGCTCACCAGGGGCAAGTAGCTCCTACGAGCAGTACTTC,CASSPGASSSYEQYF
TRBV2,TRBD2,NA,TRBJ2-5,TGTGCCAGCAGTGTAGAGCGGGGCTCACGGGAGACCCAGTACTTC,CASSVERGSRETQYF
TRBV28,NA,NA,TRBJ2-1,TGTGCCACCATGGAAGGGGGGGCATTTACTGAGCAGTTCTTC,CATMEGGAFTEQFF
TRBV11-2,TRBD2,NA,TRBJ2-3,TGTGCCAGCAGCTTAGGCGGGGGGTACACAGATACGCAGTATTTT,CASSLGGGYTDTQYF
TRBV20-1,NA,NA,TRBJ1-2,TGCAGTGCCCCCGAGGCCTATGGCTACACCTTC,CSAPEAYGYTF
TRBV18,NA,NA,TRBJ2-1,TGTGCCAGCTCGTCGATAGTTGAGCAGTTCTTC,CASSSIVEQFF
TRBV29-1,TRBD1,NA,TRBJ2-7,TGCAGCGTGGCCACCGGGACAGGGATGAACGAGCAGTACTTC,CSVATGTGMNEQYF
TRBV6-5,NA,once,TRBJ2-1,TGTGCCAGCAGTTACTCGTGGGGTTCCAATGAGCAGTTCTTC,CASSYSWGSNEQFF
TRBV5-4,TRBD2,NA,TRBJ2-1,TGTGCCAGCGGGACTAGCGGGGGGAACAATGAGCAGTTCTTC,CASGTSGGNNEQFF
TRBV7-2,NA,NA,TRBJ1-5,TGTGCCAGCAGCTTAGATCCCCCTTTACAGTATCAGCCCCAGCATTTT,CASSLDPPLQYQPQHF
TRBV5-1,NA,NA,TRBJ2-7,TGCGCCAGCAGCTTGGAGGGGACATACGAGCAGTACTTC,CASSLEGTYEQYF
TRBV4-3,TRBD2,NA,TRBJ2-5,TGCGCCAGCAGCCAAGGTGTCTCACTAGCGGGATTCCAAGAGACCCAGTACTTC,CASSQGVSLAGFQETQYF
TRBV29-1,TRBD2,NA,TRBJ2-5,TGCAGCGCAGAGCGGGGAAGGGAGACCCAGTACTTC,CSAERGRETQYF
TRBV6-1,NA,NA,TRBJ1-3,TGTGCCAGCACAGGGTCTCCGGGAAACACCATATATTTT,CASTGSPGNTIYF
TRBV28,NA,NA,TRBJ1-1,TGTGCCAGCAGTTTAGGGACACCTAACACTGAAGCTTTCTTT,CASSLGTPNTEAFF
TRBV6-1,NA,NA,TRBJ1-1,TGTGCCAGCAGTGAAATGAGGGGTTCCATGAACACTGAAGCTTTCTTT,CASSEMRGSMNTEAFF
TRBV28,NA,NA,TRBJ2-5,TGTGCCAGCAGTTTAGCGGGGGAGACCCAGTACTTC,CASSLAGETQYF
TRBV30,TRBD1,NA,TRBJ2-2,TGTGCCTGGAGGCCGCAATGGACAGGGGGTGTAGCCGGGGAGCTGTTTTTT,CAWRPQWTGGVAGELFF
TRBV2,TRBD1,NA,TRBJ1-4,TGTGCCAGCAGGGCCGGGACAGGGGGAAAACTGTTTTTT,CASRAGTGGKLFF
TRBV30,NA,NA,TRBJ1-5,TGTGCCTGGAGCCCACAGGGTTCGTTTGGTCAGCCCCAGCATTTT,CAWSPQGSFGQPQHF
TRBV11-2,NA,once,TRBJ2-2,TGTGCCAGCAGCTTGAGACCACACGACGCCGGGGAGCTGTTTTTT,CASSLRPHDAGELFF
TRBV6-1,TRBD2,NA,TRBJ2-3,TGTGCCAGCAGTGAAGGTCTAACTAGCGGGGGGAGCACAGATACGCAGTATTTT,CASSEGLTSGGSTDTQYF
TRBV20-1,NA,NA,TRBJ1-1,TGCAGTGCGCCAAGGGGGACTGAAGCTTTCTTT,CSAPRGTEAFF
TRBV11-3,TRBD2,NA,TRBJ2-1,TGTGCCAGCTCAAGGGGACTAGCCCGGAGCGGTAGAAATGAGCAGTTCTTC,CASSRGLARSGRNEQFF
TRBV10-3,NA,NA,TRBJ2-5,TGTGCCATCAGAAGACAGGGCGGGGGCGAGACCCAGTACTTC,CAIRRQGGGETQYF
TRBV6-1,NA,once,TRBJ2-5,TGTGCCAGCAGTGAACCACAGGCTCGGGAGACCCAGTACTTC,CASSEPQARETQYF
TRBV5-1,NA,NA,TRBJ2-3,TGCGCCAGCAGCTTGACGGGGTACGCTAGCACAGATACGCAGTATTTT,CASSLTGYASTDTQYF
TRBV7-9,NA,NA,TRBJ1-6,TGTGCCAGCAGCCTACGGACCACCAACCCCTATAATTCACCCCTCCACTTT,CASSLRTTNPYNSPLHF
TRBV7-8,TRBD1,NA,TRBJ2-4,TGTGCCAGCAGCATCGACAGGGGGACGGCCAAAAACATTCAGTACTTC,CASSIDRGTAKNIQYF
TRBV5-6,NA,NA,TRBJ2-7,TGTGCCAGCAGCTTGTACAGGGCGAACGAGCAGTACTTC,CASSLYRANEQYF
TRBV14,NA,NA,TRBJ2-7,TGTGCCAGCAGCCAAGCTCGGACAGAGCAGTACTTC,CASSQARTEQYF
TRBV6-5,TRBD2,NA,TRBJ2-7,TGTGCCAGCAGCCACGGGACTACCTACGAGCAGTACTTC,CASSHGTTYEQYF
TRBV2,NA,NA,TRBJ2-1,TGTGCCAGCAGTGTGGACAGCCACAATGAGCAGTTCTTC,CASSVDSHNEQFF
TRBV6-5,TRBD1,NA,TRBJ2-7,TGTGCCAGCAGTTACCTAACCGACAGGGTTGAGCAGTACTTC,CASSYLTDRVEQYF
TRBV2,TRBD1,NA,TRBJ2-4,TGTGCCAGCAGTGGGACAGGGAAAAACATTCAGTACTTC,CASSGTGKNIQYF
TRBV30,NA,once,TRBJ1-1,TGTGCCTGGAGTGTTGGTCCGGGGAACACTGAAGCTTTCTTT,CAWSVGPGNTEAFF
TRBV4-1,TRBD1,NA,TRBJ2-4,TGCGCCAGCAGCCAAGATCGTGGGACAGATATTTTAGCCAAAAACATTCAGTACTTC,CASSQDRGTDILAKNIQYF
TRBV30,NA,NA,TRBJ2-1,TGTGCCTGGAGTAATCTAGTAGAGCAGTTCTTC,CAWSNLVEQFF
TRBV7-9,TRBD1,NA,TRBJ1-1,TGTGCCAGCAGTTCGATGTGGGACAGGGTTGGCACTGAAGCTTTCTTT,CASSSMWDRVGTEAFF